The sequence of this TCR beta chain was determined in a study of low-dose radiotherapy and immunotherapy resistance in tumors. Turning to the study itself: Dosing for Cohort 2 consisted of 1 Gy per fraction every two weeks, reaching a total of 13 Gy over 26 weeks. Each patient was administered nivolumab intravenously at 240 mg, which was a flat dose, every two weeks, along with intravenous ipilimumab at 1 mg/kg every six weeks.

This clonotype was observed at least ten times. Alpha and beta chains were covered, as first-strand cDNA relied on TRAV- and TRBV-specific primers. TCR amplification involved 20 PCR cycles with a constant-region primer and V-primer adapter. TCRdb re-analysed the reads in MiXCR, keeping a single row per CDR3 protein. The sample lists about 100,000 distinct CDR3 sequences; about a fifth were seen once. Specified time point: after trial treatment. Treatment given: LDRT plus nivolumab, ipilimumab, low-dose cyclophosphamide and aspirin (RACIN trial). The sequencing here drew on PBMCs, taken after low-dose radiotherapy plus immunotherapy. This receptor was taken from a male donor with prostate cancer.

Here the CDR3 reads CATSRDQGAYTF. In DNA, the CDR3 is TGTGCCACCAGCAGGGACCAGGGTGCCTACACCTTC. The chain joins TRBV15 to TRBJ1-2; maybe TRBD1 (5 bases). Germline V gene lookup returns CDR1 LNHNV and CDR2 YYDKDF (reference sequence). The V and J ends lost 3 bases and 10 bases respectively, with 12 bases between them. The CDR3 sequence is 12 residues long.